Following are 19 T cell receptor beta chains from one sample sequenced in a study of T cell changes during pregnancy in multiple sclerosis (dated by TCRdb to about 2019). Library method: the immunoSEQ multiplex PCR assay. TCRdb's version of the immuneACCESS table is confined to in-frame rearrangements and falls short of the full clone set. An unresolved V gene accounts for under half of the shortfall where checked; the remainder is of unknown origin. This sample comprises under 55,000 clones, roughly nine tenths of them detected only once. The leading ten clones occupy approximately 0.35% of the sample. The specimen was CD4+ T cells from peripheral blood mononuclear cells, collected before pregnancy. The receptors stem from a female donor with multiple sclerosis, enrolled in a pregnancy study.

This chain joins TRBV7-2 and TRBJ2-1; possibly TRBD1 for D (6 bases). The CDR3 runs to 14 residues. The germline CDR1 and CDR2 sequences are SGHTA and FQGNSA. Trimming took 2 bases from V and 10 from J, leaving 15 bases between them. DNA of the CDR3: TGTGCCAGCAGCTTATTAAATACCGACAGGGAGCAGTTCTTC. It specifies CASSLLNTDREQFF.

The chain recombines TRBV6-6 with TRBJ2-7; D gene unclear. CDR3 length equals 16 residues. Germline V CDR1 and CDR2: MNHNY, SVGAGI (reference sequence). Trimming shortened V by 0 bases and J by 2 bases, and 14 bases separated the two germline ends. Here the CDR3 DNA reads TGTGCCAGCAGTTACTCGATGTACCGGAGACCCTACGAGCAGTACTTC. It codes for CASSYSMYRRPYEQYF.

This clone was recorded only once. This chain uses TRBV10-3 with TRBJ2-1, with TRBD1 matching over 7 bases. The junction had 5 bases not matched to a gene; V was cut back by 6 bases and J by 0 bases. The CDR3 runs to 15 residues. Germline loops: CDR1 ENHRY, CDR2 SYGVKD. The CDR3 DNA reads TGTGCCATCAGCGGCCCAGGGGGCTCCTACAATGAGCAGTTCTTC. Encoded protein: CAISGPGGSYNEQFF.

The rearrangement joins TRBV28 to TRBJ2-2; 8 positions agree with TRBD1. Trimming cost V 5 bases and J 2 bases; bases outside gene matches: 16. The CDR3 spans 19 residues. Germline V lookup: CDR1 MDHEN, CDR2 SYDVKM. The CDR3 reads CASSPLRSGGRLNTGELFF. The DNA of the CDR3 is TGTGCCAGCAGTCCTCTGAGGTCAGGGGGCCGGTTAAACACCGGGGAGCTGTTTTTT.

The V gene is TRBV27, the J gene TRBJ2-7, with 10 bases lining up with TRBD2. The CDR3 is made up of 14 amino acids. The germline V gene encodes CDR1 MNHEY and CDR2 SMNVEV (reference sequence). V dropped 7 bases and J dropped 1; count of bases not matched to a gene: 4. This chain's CDR3 is CASTRTSGSYEQYF. The CDR3 nucleotides read TGTGCCAGCACGCGGACTAGCGGTTCCTACGAGCAGTACTTC.

The chain recombines TRBV6-5 with TRBJ2-2; 7 bases match TRBD2. Germline V gives CDR1 MNHEY, CDR2 SVGAGI. The CDR3 is 15 amino acids. Unmatched junction bases numbered 13, after V lost 9 bases and J lost 6 bases. The CDR3, as DNA: TGTGCCAGTCTAAGGCGGGCGGGAGTCCCCGGGGAGCTGTTTTTT. It specifies CASLRRAGVPGELFF.

This clone has just a few counts. This sequence joins TRBV13 and TRBJ1-2, with D maybe TRBD1 (5 bases). Germline V gene sequence: CDR1 PRHDT, CDR2 FYEKMQ (reference sequence). Trimming pared 5 bases from V and 2 bases from J, leaving 15 bases between. The CDR3 covers 15 residues. This CDR3 is CASSRKRGGNYGYTF. For the CDR3, the DNA is TGTGCCAGCAGCCGTAAAAGGGGCGGCAACTATGGCTACACCTTC.

V usage is TRBV11-3 and J usage is TRBJ2-2; no clear D. The CDR3 covers 12 residues. V gave up 5 bases and J gave up 4 bases, with 5 bases separating them. Germline CDR1 reads SGHNT; CDR2 reads YENEEA. The CDR3 nucleotides are TGTGCCAGCAGCCGTTTCACCGGGGAGCTGTTTTTT. Translated, it gives CASSRFTGELFF.

The genes are TRBV5-4 and TRBJ2-2; 10 nucleotides agree with TRBD1. Germline V gives CDR1 SGHNT, CDR2 YYREEE (reference sequence). This CDR3 has 19 amino acids. V shed 0 bases and J 1 base; nucleotides not matched to a gene: 9. For the CDR3, the DNA is TGTGCCAGCAGCTTGGAGAGTCCCGGACAGGGGGTGAACACCGGGGAGCTGTTTTTT. This gives the protein CASSLESPGQGVNTGELFF.

The chain is built from TRBV5-1 and TRBJ2-7; a weak D match, TRBD2 (6 bases). In germline, CDR1 is SGHRS, CDR2 YFSETQ. V was shortened by 0 bases and J by 4 bases, with 14 bases between the two germline ends. The CDR3 loop spans 15 amino acids. The CDR3 sequence: CASSLDPGTQYEQYF. In DNA form, the CDR3 reads TGCGCCAGCAGCTTGGATCCCGGGACTCAGTACGAGCAGTACTTC.

The J gene is TRBJ2-7, the V gene TRBV5-1; TRBD2 matches at 13 bases. This CDR3 is built from 17 residues. The germline gives CDR1 SGHRS, CDR2 YFSETQ. Trimming took 4 bases from V and 1 from J; bases not matched to a gene: 8. The CDR3 sequence: CASSRGLAGRASYEQYF. DNA of the CDR3: TGCGCCAGCAGCAGGGGACTAGCGGGACGGGCGTCCTACGAGCAGTACTTC. Full variable domain (rest looked up from reference TRBV5-1 and TRBJ2-7): KAGVTQTPRYLIKTRGQQVTLSCSPISGHRSVSWYQQTPGQGLQFLFEYFSETQRNKGNFPGRFSGRQFSNSRSEMNVSTLELGDSALYLCASSRGLAGRASYEQYFGPGTRLTVT.

This clone was found a few times. The chain is built from TRBV6-5 and TRBJ1-2; D gene uncertain. Between the trimmed V and J ends, which lost 11 bases and 2 bases, there was a span of 12 bases. The germline gives CDR1 MNHEY, CDR2 SVGAGI. The length of the CDR3 is 12 residues. The CDR3 sequence: CAWLGRNYGYTF. In nucleotides, the CDR3 is TGTGCCTGGTTGGGCAGGAACTATGGCTACACCTTC.

In DNA, the CDR3 is TGTGCCAGCAGCTTCGGTCACGGGAGGAACACCGGGGAGCTGTTTTTT. Its translation is CASSFGHGRNTGELFF. This sequence joins TRBV7-9 and TRBJ2-2; D may be TRBD2 (6 bases). Germline lookup yields CDR1 SEHNR and CDR2 FQNEAQ (reference sequence). This CDR3 comprises 16 residues. V gave up 3 bases and J gave up 1 base, with 12 bases separating them.

This rearrangement joins TRBV5-1 to TRBJ2-2; 14 nucleotides line up with TRBD2. Germline CDR1 SGHRS, CDR2 YFSETQ. The CDR3 has 17 amino acids. J gave up 4 bases and V 4 bases, and 6 bases lay outside the gene matches. As DNA, the CDR3 is TGCGCCAGCAGCAGGGGACTAGCGGGAGCGGGCACCGGGGAGCTGTTTTTT. This translates into CASSRGLAGAGTGELFF.

The V and J genes are TRBV12-1 and TRBJ2-3; no DNA check was done on the table's D call, TRBD2. TRBV12-1 represents a pseudogene. CDR3 length equals 17 residues. The CDR3 sequence: CASSFGRTSWFPDTQYF. CDR3 sequence (DNA): TGTGCCAGCAGCTTTGGGAGGACTAGCTGGTTCCCAGATACGCAGTATTTT.

The rearrangement joins TRBV9 to TRBJ2-3, with 8 positions matching TRBD2. The ends lost 5 bases at V and 3 bases at J; junction bases unmatched: 17. The V gene's germline CDR1 is SGDLS and CDR2 YYNGEE. This CDR3 region has 18 residues. In DNA, the CDR3 is TGTGCCAGCAGTCGTCTTGGGAATAGCGGGAAAGTAACAGATACGCAGTATTTT. This codes for CASSRLGNSGKVTDTQYF.

V usage is TRBV14 and J usage is TRBJ2-7, with TRBD2 matching 8 bases. The CDR3 has 14 residues. Germline loops: CDR1 SGHDN, CDR2 FVKESK. CDR3 amino acids: CAFVPAGVGYEQYF. The CDR3 DNA follows: TGTGCGTTTGTTCCAGCGGGAGTGGGATACGAGCAGTACTTC.

The table lists this clone with a few counts. This rearrangement joins TRBV5-4 to TRBJ2-5; 13 positions match TRBD2. Looked up from germline, CDR1 is SGHNT and CDR2 is YYREEE (reference sequence). The CDR3 has 18 amino acids. The junction had 10 bases not matched to a gene; V was cut back by 3 bases and J by 2 bases. CDR3 region: CASSSPGLAGMGQETQYF. CDR3 nucleotides: TGTGCCAGCAGCTCCCCGGGACTAGCGGGAATGGGGCAAGAGACCCAGTACTTC.

As DNA, the CDR3 is TGCAGCGTTGTATCGCAGGAAGAACGAACAACCGGGGAGCTGTTTTTT. Amino acids: CSVVSQEERTTGELFF. The gene calls are TRBV29-1 and TRBJ2-2; unclear D gene. There are 16 residues in the CDR3. Germline V gene sequence: CDR1 SQVTM, CDR2 ANQGSEA. The V end lost 4 bases, the J end lost 5 bases, and 20 bases lay between the germline ends.